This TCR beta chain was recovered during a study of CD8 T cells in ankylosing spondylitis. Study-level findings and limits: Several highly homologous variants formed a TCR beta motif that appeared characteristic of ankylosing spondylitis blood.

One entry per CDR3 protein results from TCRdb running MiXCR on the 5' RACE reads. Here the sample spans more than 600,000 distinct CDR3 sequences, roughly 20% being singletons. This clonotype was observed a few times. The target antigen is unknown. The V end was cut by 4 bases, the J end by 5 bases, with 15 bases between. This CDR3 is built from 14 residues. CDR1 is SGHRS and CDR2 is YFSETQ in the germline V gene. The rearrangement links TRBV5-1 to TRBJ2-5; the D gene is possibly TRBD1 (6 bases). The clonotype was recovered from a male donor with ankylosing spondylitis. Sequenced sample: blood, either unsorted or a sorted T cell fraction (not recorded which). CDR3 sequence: CASSKGVRAETQYF. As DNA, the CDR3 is TGCGCCAGCAGCAAGGGGGTCAGGGCGGAGACCCAGTACTTC.